This is a list of T cell receptor beta chains from one sample in a study of human T cells and chemical hapten exposure. TCRdb reprocessed the RACE reads via MiXCR and lists one record per CDR3 protein. This sample has 150,000 to 200,000 distinct CDR3 sequences, with roughly 15% found just once. The source material was whole blood, sampled in connection with sensitization to the hapten diphenylcyclopropenone (DPC). The receptor set was obtained from a woman aged 30 to 39 with alopecia areata. Some clones in this sample may be carry-over from other donors' samples. CDR3s include the opening cysteine and the closing phenylalanine or tryptophan. The D gene is left open where the match is weak. Only some rows state a clone size, as once, few, many or a class for expanded clones.

j_call	d_call	v_call	clone_size	cdr3_aa	cdr3_nt
TRBJ1-1	.	TRBV20-1	.	CSAATDEAAFF	TGCAGTGCCGCAACAGATGAGGCAGCTTTCTTT
TRBJ2-1	.	TRBV27	.	CASASAVRGQSSYNEQFF	TGTGCCAGCGCCTCTGCCGTCCGTGGTCAGAGCTCCTACAATGAGCAGTTCTTC
TRBJ1-4	.	TRBV30	few	CAWSVMGNPGEKLFF	TGTGCCTGGAGTGTAATGGGTAACCCAGGGGAAAAACTGTTTTTT
TRBJ1-5	.	TRBV28	.	CASTNLNQPQHF	TGTGCCAGCACCAATCTCAATCAGCCCCAGCATTTT
TRBJ2-3	.	TRBV3-1	few	CASSQGGLRADTQYF	TGTGCCAGCAGCCAAGGGGGTCTACGAGCAGATACGCAGTATTTT
TRBJ2-3	.	TRBV6-5	few	CASIPRAGLFTDTQYF	TGTGCCAGCATCCCGCGAGCAGGGCTTTTCACAGATACGCAGTATTTT
TRBJ1-4	.	TRBV20-1	.	CSARSARAGANEKLFF	TGCAGTGCTAGATCCGCAAGGGCAGGGGCTAATGAAAAACTGTTTTTT
TRBJ2-1	TRBD2	TRBV6-4	few	CASSDLAGEYNEQFF	TGTGCCAGCAGTGACTTAGCGGGGGAATACAATGAGCAGTTCTTC
TRBJ1-1	.	TRBV10-3	many	CAISELSGRGYGKLNTEAFF	TGTGCCATCAGTGAGCTGTCAGGAAGGGGCTACGGAAAATTGAACACTGAAGCTTTCTTT
TRBJ2-7	.	TRBV6-5	many	CASSKGVSREQYF	TGTGCCAGCAGTAAGGGGGTTTCGAGAGAGCAGTACTTC
TRBJ2-1	.	TRBV18	.	CASSPGLAINEQFF	TGTGCCAGCTCACCAGGGCTAGCCATCAATGAGCAGTTCTTC
TRBJ2-5	TRBD2	TRBV5-4	many	CASSPGGAETQYF	TGTGCCAGCAGCCCCGGGGGGGCGGAGACCCAGTACTTC
TRBJ2-7	.	TRBV7-2	few	CASSLGLGRGNEQYF	TGTGCCAGCAGCTTAGGTCTCGGCAGGGGAAACGAGCAGTACTTC
TRBJ2-7	TRBD1	TRBV10-3	.	CAISERDRRGSAEQYF	TGTGCCATCAGTGAACGGGACAGGAGGGGGTCAGCCGAGCAGTACTTC
TRBJ2-2	TRBD1	TRBV29-1	once	CSVEDRSGELFF	TGCAGCGTTGAGGACAGGTCCGGGGAGCTGTTTTTT
TRBJ1-1	.	TRBV4-2	many	CASSPVRGTEAFF	TGTGCCAGCAGCCCTGTGCGAGGCACTGAAGCTTTCTTT
TRBJ2-3	.	TRBV11-2	few	CASSLSVGLASDTQYF	TGTGCCAGCAGCTTAAGTGTGGGATTAGCGTCAGATACGCAGTATTTT
TRBJ2-5	TRBD2	TRBV2	many	CASIWSSGRYGETQYF	TGTGCCAGCATATGGTCTAGCGGGAGGTATGGAGAGACCCAGTACTTC
TRBJ2-1	.	TRBV12-3/TRBV12-4	.	CASSPSLAGPYNEQFF	TGTGCCAGCAGTCCATCGTTGGCAGGGCCCTACAATGAGCAGTTCTTC
TRBJ1-2	.	TRBV6-2/TRBV6-3	few	CASSYSQYGYTF	TGTGCCAGCAGTTACTCTCAGTACGGCTACACCTTC